This TCR beta chain was sequenced for a study of T cells in Graves' hyperthyroidism and ophthalmopathy. Aged 18 to 65, the patients had hyperthyroidism that was newly diagnosed and had lasted under 2 months. Any patient presenting with uncontrolled infection, other autoimmune disease, pregnancy or lactation was left out. Every diagnosis used clinical symptoms, serum thyroxine and TRAb, thyroid ultrasound and orbital computed tomography. The sample holds a few counts of this clonotype. Amplification targeted TCR beta CDR3 regions from RNA transcripts. A first-round RT-PCR of the TCR CDR3 used the HTBI primer set. TCRdb fed the multiplex PCR reads into MiXCR, producing one record per CDR3 protein. Counted here are fewer than 350,000 distinct CDR3 sequences, roughly 14% occurring once; the ten biggest clones make up 7.8%. The CDR3 covers 17 residues. Germline lookup yields CDR1 LNHDA and CDR2 SQIVND (reference sequence). V was pared by 6 bases and J by 2 bases, with 13 bases of the junction left unmatched.

Sequencing was performed on blood. This TCR was recovered from a woman aged 25 to 39 with Graves' hyperthyroidism that later progressed to Graves' ophthalmopathy. The genes are TRBV19 and TRBJ2-3; 8 bases agree with TRBD2. The CDR3 DNA sequence: TGTGCCAGTAGCAGGTCCCCCACTAGCGGAGTCACAGATACGCAGTATTTT. Translation: CASSRSPTSGVTDTQYF.